Sequencing of this T cell receptor (beta chain) was carried out in a study of T-cell memory formation after mild COVID-19. Barcoded TCR alpha and TCR beta cDNA libraries with UMIs came from 5'RACE using constant-segment primers. TCRdb independently ran MiXCR on the 5' RACE reads; one entry per CDR3 protein. The table has a few hundred thousand distinct CDR3 sequences, over 15% seen once. Study-level points and caveats: SARS-CoV-2 specificity of second-wave clones peaking day 37 was unconfirmed. Shrinking CD4+ clones were chiefly CM and EM; CD8+ ones were chiefly EMRA. Cross-reactive memory appears to have joined, as suggested by some responding clones showing up in pre-infection memory.

This clonotype was recorded a few times. Its target is unknown. Trimming cost V 7 bases and J 2 bases; bases outside gene matches: 7. CDR3 length: 14 residues. The receptor was isolated from a man aged 18-30 years who had mild COVID-19 (a few samples of this study predate the infection). Cell type and time point are not known. The sequencing input was PBMCs or a T cell subset sorted from them (not recorded which). The rearrangement joins TRBV12-3 or TRBV12-4 to TRBJ1-2; 7 bases align to TRBD1. The CDR3 here is CASTMTGLNYGYTF. The CDR3 DNA follows: TGTGCCAGCACCATGACAGGGTTGAACTATGGCTACACCTTC.